Below, 24 T cell receptor beta chains from the same sample are listed, as sequenced in a study of glioma-infiltrating T cells. TCR alpha and beta CDR3 regions were amplified from RNA using iRepertoire nested multiplex PCR. MiXCR, applied by TCRdb to the multiplex PCR reads, yields one record per CDR3 protein. The table records about 130,000 distinct CDR3 sequences, approximately 23% of them present only once. The sample taken for sequencing was glioma tissue, nonneoplastic brain tissue, or PBMCs (not recorded which). These receptors originate from a human donor with low-grade glioma or glioblastoma, undergoing nonglioma brain surgery, or in good health (not recorded which).

This clonotype showed up just once. The V call is TRBV7-2, the J call TRBJ1-1; 7 positions match TRBD1. The V and J ends lost 2 bases and 6 bases, in that order; junction bases with no gene match: 12. Germline loops: CDR1 SGHTA, CDR2 FQGNSA. This CDR3 is built from 16 residues. CDR3 protein: CASSLSHQGVFAEAFF. CDR3 DNA sequence: TGTGCCAGCAGCTTAAGTCACCAGGGGGTCTTCGCTGAAGCTTTCTTT.

This clonotype was found many times. This chain links TRBV27 with TRBJ2-6; 10 bases line up with TRBD2. Germline loops: CDR1 MNHEY, CDR2 SMNVEV (reference sequence). J gave up 0 bases and V 5 bases, and 7 bases lay outside the gene matches. CDR3 length equals 18 residues. CDR3 bases: TGTGCCAGCAGTAAGGGACTAGCGCGCAGCTCTGGGGCCAACGTCCTGACTTTC. The encoded protein is CASSKGLARSSGANVLTF.

On this clonotype itself: This may come from a read error, since a much larger clone is one base off. This chain joins TRBV4-1 and TRBJ2-3; the D call may be TRBD1 or TRBD2 (5 bases each). The V gene lost 1 base and the J gene lost 5 bases, with 16 bases spanning the gap. In germline, CDR1 is MGHRA, CDR2 YSYEKL. The CDR3 has 16 amino acids. The CDR3 bases are TGCGCCAGCAGCCAAGTCAAGGGACGGGGCATAGATACGCAGTATTTT. Translated, it gives CASSQVKGRGIDTQYF.

In its sample, this clonotype was seen many times. This chain links TRBV28 with TRBJ1-3; a possible D gene is TRBD1 (5 bases). V was trimmed by 7 bases and J by 0 bases, leaving 13 bases between them. Germline V gene sequence: CDR1 MDHEN, CDR2 SYDVKM. The CDR3 contains 15 residues. Written as DNA, the CDR3 is TGTGCCAGCAATGGGGCGGGCTACTCTGGAAACACCATATATTTT. Translated: CASNGAGYSGNTIYF.

The rearrangement joins TRBV4-3 to TRBJ1-2, with D possibly TRBD1 on 5 matching bases. Germline values: CDR1 LGHNA, CDR2 YSLEER. The CDR3 is 17 amino acids. The V end was cut by 4 bases, the J end by 4 bases, with 22 bases between. This CDR3 reads CASSLVGGTAFSYGYTF. CDR3 bases: TGCGCCAGCAGCCTAGTTGGAGGGACGGCCTTCAGCTATGGCTACACCTTC.

This clonotype was counted many times. The V call is TRBV7-2, the J call TRBJ1-6; possible D gene TRBD1, 6 bases. Germline values: CDR1 SGHTA, CDR2 FQGNSA. The CDR3 covers 13 residues. Trimming removed 3 bases from V and 14 bases from J, with 14 bases in between. CDR3: CASSFYRDNSLHF. In DNA form, the CDR3 reads TGTGCCAGCAGCTTTTACAGGGACAATTCCCTCCACTTT.

Turning to this clonotype: This may be a read error: a much more frequent sequence differs by one nucleotide. The chain carries TRBV6-1 and TRBJ1-2, with D uncertain. CDR3 size: 13 residues. Germline V gene lookup returns CDR1 MNHNS and CDR2 SASEGT. CDR3 in DNA: TGTACCAGCAGTGAGGAAGGGAACTATGGCTACACCTTC. This codes for CTSSEEGNYGYTF.

This clonotype turned up a few times. The chain joins TRBV5-1 to TRBJ2-1; D is undetermined. This CDR3 is built from 14 residues. The V and J ends lost 1 base and 6 bases respectively, with 11 bases between them. Germline CDR1 is SGHRS and CDR2 is YFSETQ. The CDR3 protein is CASSLPDLRNEQFF. CDR3 bases: TGCGCCAGCAGCTTGCCGGATCTTCGCAATGAGCAGTTCTTC.

The V call is TRBV2, the J call TRBJ2-1, with 8 positions matching TRBD2. The CDR3 runs to 14 residues. The germline V gene encodes CDR1 SNHLY and CDR2 FYNNEI. V trimming: 9 bases; J trimming: 0 bases; junction bases outside the gene matches: 4. In DNA form, the CDR3 reads TGTGCCAGGTCGGGAGGGAGCTCCTACAATGAGCAGTTCTTC. Protein: CARSGGSSYNEQFF.

This clonotype was seen many times. The CDR3 protein is CASSISLRAVIGNEQYF. The CDR3 nucleotides are TGTGCCAGCAGTATTAGCCTCCGCGCGGTGATCGGGAACGAGCAGTACTTC. This chain connects TRBV6-2 or TRBV6-3 to TRBJ2-7, with D possibly matching TRBD2 (5 bases). The CDR3 spans 17 residues. V lost 5 bases and J lost 5, with 25 bases in between. Per germline, CDR1 MNHEY and CDR2 SVGEGT.

This clonotype was seen a handful of times. The J gene is TRBJ2-7, the V gene TRBV18; 9 positions agree with TRBD2. The CDR3 length is 16 residues. CDR1 and CDR2 from the germline V gene are KGHSH and LQKENI. Losses at the gene ends were 3 bases for V and 0 bases for J; bases not matched to a gene: 6. The DNA of the CDR3 is TGTGCCAGCTCACCCGGCGGGAGGGAAGGCTCCTACGAGCAGTACTTC. Amino acid sequence: CASSPGGREGSYEQYF.

As concerns this clonotype: This may stem from a read error, because a much larger clone lies one nucleotide away. The chain employs TRBV27 and TRBJ2-4, with 7 bases that match TRBD2. The V gene end was trimmed by 6 bases and the J gene end by 3 bases; junction bases not matched to a gene: 17. The CDR3 is 18 residues long. Germline V lookup: CDR1 MNHEY, CDR2 SMNVEV (reference sequence). CDR3 loop: CASSKGRWSQRDKNIQYF. The DNA for the CDR3 is TGTGCCAGCAGCAAAGGAAGGTGGTCCCAGCGGGACAAAAACATTCAGTACTTC.

In regard to this clonotype: One end of the junction does not line up with germline, which may come from a read error. The chain combines TRBV18 with TRBJ2-7; 8 bases line up with TRBD1. This CDR3 has 16 amino acids. Germline CDR1 reads KGHSH; CDR2 reads LQKENI. Here the CDR3 reads CASSGQGSQSSCEQYF. CDR3 in DNA: TGTGCCAGCTCCGGACAGGGATCCCAAAGTTCCTGCGAGCAGTACTTC.

The V gene is TRBV12-3 or TRBV12-4, the J gene TRBJ1-1; 10 bases agree with TRBD1. V dropped 5 bases and J dropped 4; count of bases not matched to a gene: 7. This CDR3 comprises 15 residues. The CDR3 DNA sequence: TGTGCCAGCAGTCCGGACAGGGGGGAAGTCACTGAAGCTTTCTTT. This codes for CASSPDRGEVTEAFF.

This clonotype was detected many times. The V gene is TRBV7-2, the J gene TRBJ1-1; no reliable D call. The CDR3 totals 14 residues. V shed 2 bases and J shed 1 base, with 8 bases lying between them. Germline V gene lookup returns CDR1 SGHTA and CDR2 FQGNSA. CDR3 loop: CASSLQAPNTEAFF. The CDR3 DNA reads TGTGCCAGCAGCTTACAGGCGCCGAACACTGAAGCTTTCTTT.

V is TRBV7-3 and J is TRBJ2-3; 13 nucleotides line up with TRBD2. This CDR3 is 18 amino acids long. Germline trimming cut 5 bases from V and 6 bases from J; bases unmatched to any gene: 14. CDR1 is SGHTA and CDR2 is FQGTGA in the germline V gene. The CDR3: CASSAAARTSGSLDTQYF. The CDR3 bases are TGTGCCAGCAGCGCCGCCGCACGGACTAGCGGGAGTCTCGATACGCAGTATTTT.

This clonotype appeared a single time. The chain uses TRBV6-1 and TRBJ2-7; D tentatively fits TRBD1 or TRBD2 (5 bases each). V was cut by 6 bases and J by 3 bases, with 15 bases left in between. CDR1 and CDR2 (germline): MNHNS, SASEGT. The CDR3 contains 14 residues. CDR3 amino acids: CASRRAGTVYEQYF. The CDR3 DNA reads TGTGCCAGCAGAAGGGCCGGGACGGTCTACGAGCAGTACTTC.

This clonotype was counted many times. The V call is TRBV6-6, the J call TRBJ2-2; D gene ambiguous. Trimming took 2 bases from V and 6 from J, leaving 7 bases between them. The CDR3 length is 13 residues. CDR1 is MNHNY, CDR2 SVGAGI, per germline (reference sequence). CDR3 DNA: TGTGCCAGCAGTTACAGTCTCGCCGGGGAGCTGTTTTTT. Protein sequence: CASSYSLAGELFF.

About this clonotype itself: Since no conserved phenylalanine or tryptophan closes the CDR3, a read error is the likely cause. Because the CDR3's place on the DNA is in doubt, the DNA is left out and the CDR3 is given as listed by TCRdb. The J gene is TRBJ2-1, the V gene TRBV27; the D call in the table, TRBD1, was not verified against the DNA. Germline loops: CDR1 MNHEY, CDR2 SMNVEV (reference sequence). The CDR3 contains 15 residues when both ends are counted. The CDR3 spells CASKYWTGVYNEQFS.

This clonotype was found many times. V usage is TRBV5-1 and J usage is TRBJ2-3; TRBD2 is a possible D gene (6 bases). The CDR3 length is 16 residues. Germline lookup yields CDR1 SGHRS and CDR2 YFSETQ. V was shortened by 2 bases and J by 0 bases, with 13 bases between the two germline ends. As DNA, the CDR3 is TGCGCCAGCAGCTTCATTGCGGGACTTAGCACAGATACGCAGTATTTT. Encoded protein: CASSFIAGLSTDTQYF.

This clonotype was counted ten times or more. The chain joins TRBV7-2 to TRBJ2-1; D ambiguous. The CDR3 length is 15 residues. Trimming took off 7 bases at V and 4 bases at J, with 17 bases between the two ends. Per germline, CDR1 SGHTA and CDR2 FQGNSA. This CDR3 reads CASTAPGTSYNEQFF. The CDR3 coding sequence is TGTGCCAGCACCGCTCCTGGCACCTCTTACAATGAGCAGTTCTTC. The full variable domain, its missing parts supplied by reference TRBV7-2 and TRBJ2-1, is GAGVSQSPSNKVTEKGKDVELRCDPISGHTALYWYRQSLGQGLEFLIYFQGNSAPDKSGLPSDRFSAERTGGSVSTLTIQRTQQEDSAVYLCASTAPGTSYNEQFFGPGTRLTVL.

This clonotype was observed many times. The rearrangement uses TRBV6-1 and TRBJ2-7; D tentatively reads TRBD1 or TRBD2 (5 bases each). V was trimmed by 7 bases and J by 9 bases, leaving 10 bases between them. Germline V gene data show CDR1 as MNHNS and CDR2 as SASEGT. The CDR3 is 10 residues long. CDR3: CASNRGVQYF. The CDR3 DNA follows: TGTGCCAGCAACAGAGGGGTGCAGTACTTC.

Ten or more counts support this clonotype. The gene calls are TRBV28 and TRBJ1-1; D remains ambiguous. CDR1 and CDR2 from the germline V gene are MDHEN and SYDVKM. The CDR3 length is 12 residues. V lost 6 bases and J lost 1, with 6 bases in between. The CDR3 DNA follows: TGTGCCAGCAGGAATACGAACACTGAAGCTTTCTTT. It is translated as CASRNTNTEAFF.

V and J are TRBV3-1 and TRBJ2-7; D uncertain. The germline V gene encodes CDR1 LGHDT and CDR2 YNNKEL (reference sequence). The ends were cut back, 3 bases at V and 6 bases at J, with 6 bases in the middle. CDR3 size: 11 residues. The CDR3 loop is CASSQGLEQYF. The CDR3 nucleotides read TGTGCCAGCAGCCAGGGTCTCGAGCAGTACTTC.